Below, one TCR beta chain is given with its context. This entry is derived from a study of shared clonotypes between healthy human individuals. The CDR3 extends over 14 amino acids. CDR1 is MDHEN and CDR2 is SYDVKM in the germline V gene. Trimming stripped 6 bases from V and 4 bases from J, with 15 bases between. Clones were sequenced by immunoSEQ multiplex PCR, and TCRdb holds only the in-frame ones, with some missing. The sample lists 2 million to 2.5 million clones, around 92% occurring once. The sequence came from a man between 18 and 35 years old in good health. Some clones in this sample may be carry-over from other donors' samples. Sample: naive CD4+ T cells from PBMCs. Documented subset: CD45RA+ positively selected. This chain joins TRBV28 and TRBJ1-2; no clear D gene. Here the CDR3 reads CASSLGGPRYGYTF. In DNA form, the CDR3 reads TGTGCCAGCAGCCTGGGAGGACCGCGCTATGGCTACACCTTC.